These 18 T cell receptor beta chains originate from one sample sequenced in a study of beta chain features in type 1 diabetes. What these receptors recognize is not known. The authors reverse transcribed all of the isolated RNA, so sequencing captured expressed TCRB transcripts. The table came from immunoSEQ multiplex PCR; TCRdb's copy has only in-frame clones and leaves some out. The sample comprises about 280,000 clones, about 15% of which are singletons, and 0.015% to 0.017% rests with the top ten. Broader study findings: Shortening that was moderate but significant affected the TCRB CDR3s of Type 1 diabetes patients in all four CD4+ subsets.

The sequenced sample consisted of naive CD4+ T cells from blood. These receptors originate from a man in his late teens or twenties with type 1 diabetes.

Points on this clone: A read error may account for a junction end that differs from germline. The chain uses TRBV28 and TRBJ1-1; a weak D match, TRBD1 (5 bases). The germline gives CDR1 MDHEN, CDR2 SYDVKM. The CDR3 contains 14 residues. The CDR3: CASSLWLGGTEAFF. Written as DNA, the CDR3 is TGTGCCAGCAGTCTATGGTTGGGGGGCACTGAAGCTTTCTTT.

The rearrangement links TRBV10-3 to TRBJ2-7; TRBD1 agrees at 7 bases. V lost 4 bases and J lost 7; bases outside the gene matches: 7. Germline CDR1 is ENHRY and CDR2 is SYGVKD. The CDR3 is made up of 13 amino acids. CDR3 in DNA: TGTGCCATCAGTGCCGAGGGGGCGCGGGAGCAGTACTTC. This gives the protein CAISAEGAREQYF.

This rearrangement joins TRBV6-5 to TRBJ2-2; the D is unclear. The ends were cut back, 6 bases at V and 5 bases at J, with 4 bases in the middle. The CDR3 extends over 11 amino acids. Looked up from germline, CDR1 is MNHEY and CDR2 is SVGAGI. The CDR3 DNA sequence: TGTGCCAGCAGCGTTACCGGGGAGCTGTTTTTT. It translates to CASSVTGELFF.

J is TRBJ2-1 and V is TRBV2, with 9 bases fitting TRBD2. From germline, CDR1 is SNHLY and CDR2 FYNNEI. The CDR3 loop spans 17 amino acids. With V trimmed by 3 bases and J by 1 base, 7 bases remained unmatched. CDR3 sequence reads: CASSETSGANSYNEQFF. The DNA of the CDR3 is TGTGCCAGCAGTGAGACTAGCGGAGCCAATTCCTACAATGAGCAGTTCTTC.

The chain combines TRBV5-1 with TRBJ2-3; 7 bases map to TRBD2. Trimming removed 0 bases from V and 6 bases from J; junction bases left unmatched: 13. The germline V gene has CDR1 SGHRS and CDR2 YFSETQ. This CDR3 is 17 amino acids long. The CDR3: CASSLGSLAVMQDTQYF. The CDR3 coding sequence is TGCGCCAGCAGCTTGGGGTCTCTAGCGGTTATGCAGGATACGCAGTATTTT.

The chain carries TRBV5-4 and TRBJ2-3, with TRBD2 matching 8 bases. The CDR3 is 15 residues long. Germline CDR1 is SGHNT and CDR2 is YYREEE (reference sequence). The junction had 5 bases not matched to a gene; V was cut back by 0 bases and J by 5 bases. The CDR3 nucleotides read TGTGCCAGCAGCTTGGGGGCGGGAGGTAAAGATACGCAGTATTTT. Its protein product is CASSLGAGGKDTQYF.

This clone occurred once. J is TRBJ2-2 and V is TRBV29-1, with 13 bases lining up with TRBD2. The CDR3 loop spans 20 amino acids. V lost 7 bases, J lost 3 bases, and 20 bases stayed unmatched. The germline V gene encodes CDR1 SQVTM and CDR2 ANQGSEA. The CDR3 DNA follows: TGCAGCGCTCGAATCGCGTTACTAGCGGGAGGGCCGGGGTACACCGGGGAGCTGTTTTTT. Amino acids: CSARIALLAGGPGYTGELFF.

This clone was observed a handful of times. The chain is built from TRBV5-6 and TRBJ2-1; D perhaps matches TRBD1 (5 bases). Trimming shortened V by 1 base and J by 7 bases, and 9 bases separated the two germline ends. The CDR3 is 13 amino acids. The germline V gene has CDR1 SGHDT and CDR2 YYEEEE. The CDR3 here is CASSLWYRNEQFF. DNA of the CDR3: TGTGCCAGCAGCTTGTGGTACAGGAATGAGCAGTTCTTC.

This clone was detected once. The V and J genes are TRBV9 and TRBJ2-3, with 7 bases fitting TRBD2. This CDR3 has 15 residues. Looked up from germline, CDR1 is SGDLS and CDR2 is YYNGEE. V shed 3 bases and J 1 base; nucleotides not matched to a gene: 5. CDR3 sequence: CASSGGSWGTDTQYF. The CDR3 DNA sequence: TGTGCCAGCAGCGGCGGGAGTTGGGGCACAGATACGCAGTATTTT.

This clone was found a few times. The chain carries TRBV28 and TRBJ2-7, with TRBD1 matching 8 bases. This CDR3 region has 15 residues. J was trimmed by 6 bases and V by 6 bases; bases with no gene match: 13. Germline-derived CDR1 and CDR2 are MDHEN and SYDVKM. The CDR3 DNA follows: TGTGCCAGCAGGGAGATAGGCAGGGGGCCCTCCGAGCAGTACTTC. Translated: CASREIGRGPSEQYF.

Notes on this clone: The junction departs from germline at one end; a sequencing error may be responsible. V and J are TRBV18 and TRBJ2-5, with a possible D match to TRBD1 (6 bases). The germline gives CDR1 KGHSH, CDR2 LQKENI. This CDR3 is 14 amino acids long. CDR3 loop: CASSPWDTQGTQYF. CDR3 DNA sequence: TGTGCCAGCTCACCGTGGGACACCCAAGGGACCCAGTACTTC.

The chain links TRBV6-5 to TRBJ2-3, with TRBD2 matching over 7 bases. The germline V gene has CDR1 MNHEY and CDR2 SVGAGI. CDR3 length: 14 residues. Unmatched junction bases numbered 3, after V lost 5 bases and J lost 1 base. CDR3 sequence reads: CASSPRGGTDTQYF. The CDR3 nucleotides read TGTGCCAGCAGTCCCCGGGGGGGCACAGATACGCAGTATTTT.

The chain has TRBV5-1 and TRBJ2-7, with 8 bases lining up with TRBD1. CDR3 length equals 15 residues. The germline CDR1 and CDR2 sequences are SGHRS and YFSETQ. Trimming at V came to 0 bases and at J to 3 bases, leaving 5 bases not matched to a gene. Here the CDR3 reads CASSLGQGFFYEQYF. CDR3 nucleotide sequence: TGCGCCAGCAGCTTGGGACAGGGGTTCTTCTACGAGCAGTACTTC. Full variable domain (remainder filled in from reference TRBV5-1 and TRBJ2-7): KAGVTQTPRYLIKTRGQQVTLSCSPISGHRSVSWYQQTPGQGLQFLFEYFSETQRNKGNFPGRFSGRQFSNSRSEMNVSTLELGDSALYLCASSLGQGFFYEQYFGPGTRLTVT.

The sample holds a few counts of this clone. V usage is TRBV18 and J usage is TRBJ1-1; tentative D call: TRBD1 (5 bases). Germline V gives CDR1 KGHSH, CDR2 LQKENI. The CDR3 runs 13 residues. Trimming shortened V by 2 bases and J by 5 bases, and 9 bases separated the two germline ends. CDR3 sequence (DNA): TGTGCCAGCTCACCATCGCAGGGAACTGAAGCTTTCTTT. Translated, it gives CASSPSQGTEAFF.

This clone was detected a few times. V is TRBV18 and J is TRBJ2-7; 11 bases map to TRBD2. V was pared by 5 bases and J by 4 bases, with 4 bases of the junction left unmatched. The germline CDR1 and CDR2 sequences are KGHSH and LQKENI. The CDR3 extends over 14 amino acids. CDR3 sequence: CASSTLAGVYEQYF. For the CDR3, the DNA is TGTGCCAGCTCAACACTAGCGGGAGTGTACGAGCAGTACTTC. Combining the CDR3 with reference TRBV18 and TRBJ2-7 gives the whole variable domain NAGVMQNPRHLVRRRGQEARLRCSPMKGHSHVYWYRQLPEEGLKFMVYLQKENIIDESGMPKERFSAEFPKEGPSILRIQQVVRGDSAAYFCASSTLAGVYEQYFGPGTRLTVT.

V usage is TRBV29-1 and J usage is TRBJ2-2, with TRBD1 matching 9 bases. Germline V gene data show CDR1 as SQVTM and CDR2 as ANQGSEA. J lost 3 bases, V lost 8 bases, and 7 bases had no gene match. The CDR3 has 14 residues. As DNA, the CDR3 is TGCAGCTTCAGGGACAGGGCATACACCGGGGAGCTGTTTTTT. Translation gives CSFRDRAYTGELFF.

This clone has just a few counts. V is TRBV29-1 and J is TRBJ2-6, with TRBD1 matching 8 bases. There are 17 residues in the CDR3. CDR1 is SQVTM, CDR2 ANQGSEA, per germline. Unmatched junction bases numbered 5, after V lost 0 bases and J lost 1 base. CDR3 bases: TGCAGCGTTGAAGATCGGGACAGGAGATCTGGGGCCAACGTCCTGACTTTC. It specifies CSVEDRDRRSGANVLTF.

The CDR3: CASSIRSGYNEQFF. CDR3 coding DNA: TGTGCCAGTAGTATTCGGAGTGGGTACAATGAGCAGTTCTTC. This chain connects TRBV19 to TRBJ2-1; D unclear. CDR3 size: 14 residues. Germline assignment: CDR1 LNHDA and CDR2 SQIVND (reference sequence). V was pared by 3 bases and J by 4 bases, with 10 bases between.